This TCR beta chain is drawn from a study of radiation and T cells in renal cell carcinoma. Findings and limits, study-wide: No pretreatment tumor biopsies were available for baseline clonotypes.

Sequencing used immunoSEQ multiplex PCR; TCRdb keeps in-frame clones, though not all of them. The sample has about 150,000 clones, around 90% seen once. On this clone: The antigen is not known.

CDR1 and CDR2 from the germline V gene are KGHSH and LQKENI. The CDR3 loop spans 15 amino acids. The ends were cut back, 2 bases at V and 4 bases at J, with 14 bases in the middle. Regarding time point: blood 2 weeks post-SBRT. Treatment noted: 15 Gy SBRT to primary tumor, nephrectomy 4 weeks later. The V gene is TRBV18, the J gene TRBJ1-1, with D possibly matching TRBD1 (6 bases). The specimen was blood, collected from a patient whose treatment included radiotherapy and nephrectomy. The clonotype was recovered from a woman in her fifties or sixties with renal cell carcinoma. The CDR3, as DNA: TGTGCCAGCTCACCATCTTTGGACAGATCCACTGAAGCTTTCTTT. This sequence encodes CASSPSLDRSTEAFF. Variable domain in full (rest from reference TRBV18 and TRBJ1-1): NAGVMQNPRHLVRRRGQEARLRCSPMKGHSHVYWYRQLPEEGLKFMVYLQKENIIDESGMPKERFSAEFPKEGPSILRIQQVVRGDSAAYFCASSPSLDRSTEAFFGQGTRLTVV.